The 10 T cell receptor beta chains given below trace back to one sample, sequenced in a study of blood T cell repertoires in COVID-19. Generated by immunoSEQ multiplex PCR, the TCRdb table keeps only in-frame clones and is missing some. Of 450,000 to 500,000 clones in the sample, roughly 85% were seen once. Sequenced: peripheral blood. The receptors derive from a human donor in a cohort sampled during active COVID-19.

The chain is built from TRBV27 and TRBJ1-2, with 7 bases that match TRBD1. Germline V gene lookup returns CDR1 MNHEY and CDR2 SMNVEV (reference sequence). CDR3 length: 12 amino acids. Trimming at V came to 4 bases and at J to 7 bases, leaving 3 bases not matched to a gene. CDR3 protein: CASSSQGVGYTF. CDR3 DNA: TGTGCCAGCAGTTCCCAGGGGGTTGGCTACACCTTC.

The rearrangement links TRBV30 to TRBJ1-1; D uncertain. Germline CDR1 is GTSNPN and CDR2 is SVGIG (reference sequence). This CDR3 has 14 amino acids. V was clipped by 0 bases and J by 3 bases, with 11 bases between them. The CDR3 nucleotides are TGTGCCTGGAGTGTAACAAGGAGGGACACTGAAGCTTTCTTT. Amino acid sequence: CAWSVTRRDTEAFF.

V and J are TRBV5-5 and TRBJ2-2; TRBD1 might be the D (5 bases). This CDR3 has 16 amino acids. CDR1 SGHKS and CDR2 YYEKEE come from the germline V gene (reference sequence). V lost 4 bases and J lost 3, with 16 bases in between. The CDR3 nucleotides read TGTGCCAGCAGCCGACAGCCTTTAACCGACACCGGGGAGCTGTTTTTT. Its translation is CASSRQPLTDTGELFF. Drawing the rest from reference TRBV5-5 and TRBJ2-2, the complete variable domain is DAGVTQSPTHLIKTRGQQVTLRCSPISGHKSVSWYQQVLGQGPQFIFQYYEKEERGRGNFPDRFSARQFPNYSSELNVNALLLGDSALYLCASSRQPLTDTGELFFGEGSRLTVL.

The CDR3 protein is CASSLDGAGGREQYF. For the CDR3, the DNA is TGTGCCAGCAGTTTAGATGGAGCGGGAGGTCGTGAGCAGTACTTC. The chain combines TRBV28 with TRBJ2-7; 9 bases map to TRBD2. Germline CDR1 MDHEN, CDR2 SYDVKM. The V segment lost 2 bases and the J segment 7 bases; nucleotides outside the gene matches: 9. The CDR3 spans 15 residues. The whole variable domain, filled in from reference TRBV28 and TRBJ2-7, reads DVKVTQSSRYLVKRTGEKVFLECVQDMDHENMFWYRQDPGLGLRLIYFSYDVKMKEKGDIPEGYSVSREKKERFSLILESASTNQTSMYLCASSLDGAGGREQYFGPGTRLTVT.

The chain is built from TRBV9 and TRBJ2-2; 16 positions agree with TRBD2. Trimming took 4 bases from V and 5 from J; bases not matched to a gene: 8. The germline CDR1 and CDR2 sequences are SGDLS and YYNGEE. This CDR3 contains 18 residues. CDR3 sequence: CASSTGLAGGQRTGELFF. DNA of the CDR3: TGTGCCAGCAGCACGGGACTAGCGGGAGGGCAGAGAACCGGGGAGCTGTTTTTT.

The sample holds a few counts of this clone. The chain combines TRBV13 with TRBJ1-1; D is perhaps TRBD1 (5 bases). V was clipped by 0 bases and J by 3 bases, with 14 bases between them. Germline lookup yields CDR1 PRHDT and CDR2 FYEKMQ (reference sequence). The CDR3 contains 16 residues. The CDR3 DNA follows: TGTGCCAGCAGCTTAGGAACGACAGTCGCGTACACTGAAGCTTTCTTT. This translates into CASSLGTTVAYTEAFF.

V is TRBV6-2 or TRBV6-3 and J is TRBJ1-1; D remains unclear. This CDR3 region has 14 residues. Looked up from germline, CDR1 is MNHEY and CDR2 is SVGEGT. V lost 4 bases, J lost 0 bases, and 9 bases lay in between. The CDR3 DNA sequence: TGTGCCAGCAGTTCGGGAGGCCTGAACACTGAAGCTTTCTTT. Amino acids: CASSSGGLNTEAFF.

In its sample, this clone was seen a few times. CDR3 sequence: CASSFRLAGVLAEQFF. In DNA form, the CDR3 reads TGTGCCAGCAGCTTCCGTCTAGCGGGAGTCCTGGCTGAGCAGTTCTTC. This sequence joins TRBV7-2 and TRBJ2-1; 10 nucleotides agree with TRBD2. The V and J ends lost 3 bases and 9 bases, in that order; junction bases with no gene match: 11. From germline, CDR1 is SGHTA and CDR2 FQGNSA. The CDR3 is 16 residues long.

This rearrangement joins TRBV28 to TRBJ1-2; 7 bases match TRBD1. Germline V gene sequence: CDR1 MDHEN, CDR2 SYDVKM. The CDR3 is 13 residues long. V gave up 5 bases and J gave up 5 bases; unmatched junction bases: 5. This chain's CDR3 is CASSQPRGYGYTF. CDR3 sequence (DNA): TGTGCCAGCAGTCAACCCAGGGGGTATGGCTACACCTTC.

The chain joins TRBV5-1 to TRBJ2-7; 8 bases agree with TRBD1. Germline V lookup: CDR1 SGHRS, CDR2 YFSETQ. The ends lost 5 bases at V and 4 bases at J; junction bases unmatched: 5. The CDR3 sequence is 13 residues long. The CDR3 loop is CASSRDRTYEQYF. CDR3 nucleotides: TGCGCCAGCAGTAGGGACAGGACGTACGAGCAGTACTTC. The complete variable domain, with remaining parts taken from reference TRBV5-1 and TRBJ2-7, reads KAGVTQTPRYLIKTRGQQVTLSCSPISGHRSVSWYQQTPGQGLQFLFEYFSETQRNKGNFPGRFSGRQFSNSRSEMNVSTLELGDSALYLCASSRDRTYEQYFGPGTRLTVT.